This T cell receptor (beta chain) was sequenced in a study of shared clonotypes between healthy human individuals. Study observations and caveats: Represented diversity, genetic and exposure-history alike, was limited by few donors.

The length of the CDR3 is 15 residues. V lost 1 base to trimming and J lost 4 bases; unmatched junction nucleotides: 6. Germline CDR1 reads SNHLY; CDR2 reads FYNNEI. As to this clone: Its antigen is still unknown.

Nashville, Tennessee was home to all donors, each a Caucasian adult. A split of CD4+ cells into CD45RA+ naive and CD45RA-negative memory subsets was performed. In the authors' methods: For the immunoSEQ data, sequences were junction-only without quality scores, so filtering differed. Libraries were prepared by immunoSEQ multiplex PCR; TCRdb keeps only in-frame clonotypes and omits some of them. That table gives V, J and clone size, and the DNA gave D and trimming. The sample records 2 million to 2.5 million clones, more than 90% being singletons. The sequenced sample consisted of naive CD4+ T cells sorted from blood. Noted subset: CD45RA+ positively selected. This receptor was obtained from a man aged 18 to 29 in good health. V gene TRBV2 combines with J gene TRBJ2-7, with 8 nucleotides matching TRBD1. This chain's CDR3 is CASSEDGQGFYEQYF. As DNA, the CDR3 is TGTGCCAGCAGTGAAGACGGACAGGGTTTTTACGAGCAGTACTTC.